This TCR beta chain was identified during a study of breast tumors, draining lymph nodes, adjacent tissues. Ten or more counts support this clonotype. Its target is not known. Trimming at V came to 5 bases and at J to 7 bases, leaving 10 bases not matched to a gene. Germline assignment: CDR1 SEHNR and CDR2 FQNEAQ (reference sequence). This CDR3 has 15 residues. General study points: Tumor TCR diversity was below lymph nodes but above nontumor tissue. Data only fit, rather than demonstrated, lymph node origin of most tumor T cells. Data fit most tumor T cells coming from lymph node, expanding in tumor.

TCRdb reprocessed the multiplex PCR reads with MiXCR, giving one entry per CDR3 protein. The sample shows some 200,000 distinct CDR3 sequences, approximately 31% of them seen only once. Samples came from axillary lymph nodes draining the breast cancer. The chain employs TRBV7-9 and TRBJ2-1; 8 bases match TRBD2. This TCR came from a female donor with breast cancer. Some clones in this sample may be carry-over from other donors' samples. Sequenced input: axillary lymph node tissue. The CDR3 DNA reads TGTGCCAGCAGCGAATTAGCGGGACTTTATAATGAGCAGTTCTTC. Translation gives CASSELAGLYNEQFF.